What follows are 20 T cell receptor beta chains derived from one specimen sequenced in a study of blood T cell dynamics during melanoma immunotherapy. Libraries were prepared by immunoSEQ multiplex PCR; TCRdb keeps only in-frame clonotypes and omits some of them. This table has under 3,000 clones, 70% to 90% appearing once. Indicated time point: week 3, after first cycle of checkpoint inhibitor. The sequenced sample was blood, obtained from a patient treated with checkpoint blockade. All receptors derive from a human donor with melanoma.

The CDR3 nucleotides are TGTGCCAGCAGCTCAGCGGGACTAGCGAGCGATACGCAGTATTTT. Translated, it gives CASSSAGLASDTQYF. The V call is TRBV7-9, the J call TRBJ2-3; 10 nucleotides align to TRBD2. Germline lookup yields CDR1 SEHNR and CDR2 FQNEAQ (reference sequence). Trimming removed 4 bases from V and 6 bases from J; junction bases left unmatched: 7. This CDR3 has 15 residues.

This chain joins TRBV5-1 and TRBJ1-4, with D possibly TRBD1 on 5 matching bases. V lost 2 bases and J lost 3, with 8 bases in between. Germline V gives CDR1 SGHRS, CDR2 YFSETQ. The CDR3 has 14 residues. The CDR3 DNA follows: TGCGCCAGCAGCTTTGGGGCTTCTAATGAAAAACTGTTTTTT. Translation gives CASSFGASNEKLFF.

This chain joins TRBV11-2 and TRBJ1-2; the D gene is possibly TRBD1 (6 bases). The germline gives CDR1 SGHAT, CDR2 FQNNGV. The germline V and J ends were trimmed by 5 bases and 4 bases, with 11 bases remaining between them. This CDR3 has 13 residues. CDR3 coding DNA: TGTGCCAGCAGCCCCCAACAGGGCTATGGCTACACCTTC. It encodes CASSPQQGYGYTF.

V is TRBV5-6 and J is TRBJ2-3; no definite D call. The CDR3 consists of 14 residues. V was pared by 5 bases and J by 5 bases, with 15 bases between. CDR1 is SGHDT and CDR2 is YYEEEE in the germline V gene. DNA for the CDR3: TGTGCCAGCAGTCCTCGCGACTGGGGAGATACGCAGTATTTT. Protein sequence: CASSPRDWGDTQYF.

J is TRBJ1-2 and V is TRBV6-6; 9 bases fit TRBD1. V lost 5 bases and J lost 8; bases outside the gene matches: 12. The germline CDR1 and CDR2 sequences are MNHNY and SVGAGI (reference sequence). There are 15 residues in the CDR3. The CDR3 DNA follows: TGTGCCAGCAGTCCGACCCCGACAGGGGGTCGGGGCTACACCTTC. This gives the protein CASSPTPTGGRGYTF.

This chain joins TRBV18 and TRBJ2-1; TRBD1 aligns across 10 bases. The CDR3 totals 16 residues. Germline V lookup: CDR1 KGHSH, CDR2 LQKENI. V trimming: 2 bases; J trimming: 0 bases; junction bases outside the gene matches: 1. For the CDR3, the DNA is TGTGCCAGCTCACCAGGGACAGGGGTCTCCTACAATGAGCAGTTCTTC. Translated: CASSPGTGVSYNEQFF. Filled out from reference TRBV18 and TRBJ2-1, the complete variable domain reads NAGVMQNPRHLVRRRGQEARLRCSPMKGHSHVYWYRQLPEEGLKFMVYLQKENIIDESGMPKERFSAEFPKEGPSILRIQQVVRGDSAAYFCASSPGTGVSYNEQFFGPGTRLTVL.

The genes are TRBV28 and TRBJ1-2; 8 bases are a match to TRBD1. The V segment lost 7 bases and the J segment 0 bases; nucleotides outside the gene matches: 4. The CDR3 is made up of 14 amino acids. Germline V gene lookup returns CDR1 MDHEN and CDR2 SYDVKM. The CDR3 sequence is CASTGTGSNYGYTF. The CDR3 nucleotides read TGTGCCAGCACCGGGACAGGTTCTAACTATGGCTACACCTTC.

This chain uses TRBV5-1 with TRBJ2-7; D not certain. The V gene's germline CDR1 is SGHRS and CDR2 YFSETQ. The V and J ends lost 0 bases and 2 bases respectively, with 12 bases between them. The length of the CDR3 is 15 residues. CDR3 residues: CASSLAWLAAYEQYF. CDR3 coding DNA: TGCGCCAGCAGCTTGGCCTGGCTCGCCGCCTACGAGCAGTACTTC.

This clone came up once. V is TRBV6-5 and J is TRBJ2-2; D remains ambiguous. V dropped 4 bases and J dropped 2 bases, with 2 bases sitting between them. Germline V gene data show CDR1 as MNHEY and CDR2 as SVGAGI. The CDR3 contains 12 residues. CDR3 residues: CASSFNTGELFF. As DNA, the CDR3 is TGTGCCAGCAGTTTCAACACCGGGGAGCTGTTTTTT.

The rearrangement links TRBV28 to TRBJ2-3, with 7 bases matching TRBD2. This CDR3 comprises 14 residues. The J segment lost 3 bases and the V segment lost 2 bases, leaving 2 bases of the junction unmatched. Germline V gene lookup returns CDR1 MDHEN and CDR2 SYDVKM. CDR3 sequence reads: CASSLQGGTDTQYF. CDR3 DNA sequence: TGTGCCAGCAGTTTACAGGGAGGGACAGATACGCAGTATTTT.

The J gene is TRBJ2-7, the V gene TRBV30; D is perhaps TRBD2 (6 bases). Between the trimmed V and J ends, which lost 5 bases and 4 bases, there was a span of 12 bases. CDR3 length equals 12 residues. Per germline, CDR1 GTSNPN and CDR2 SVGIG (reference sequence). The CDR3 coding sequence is TGTGCCTGGGGGGGGAGAGGGTACGAGCAGTACTTC. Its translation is CAWGGRGYEQYF. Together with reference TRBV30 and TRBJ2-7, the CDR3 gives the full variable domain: SQTIHQWPATLVQPVGSPLSLECTVEGTSNPNLYWYRQAAGRGLQLLFYSVGIGQISSEVPQNLSASRPQDRQFILSSKKLLLSDSGFYLCAWGGRGYEQYFGPGTRLTVT.

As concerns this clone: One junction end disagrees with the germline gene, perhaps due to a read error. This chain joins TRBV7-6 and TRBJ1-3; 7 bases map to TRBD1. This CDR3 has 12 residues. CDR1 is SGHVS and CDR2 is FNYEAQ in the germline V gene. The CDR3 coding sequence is TGTGCTAGCAAGGACAGGGGAAACACCATATATTTT. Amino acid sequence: CASKDRGNTIYF.

The CDR3 sequence: CAISQGETQYF. The CDR3 nucleotides read TGTGCCATCAGCCAGGGAGAGACCCAGTACTTC. The V call is TRBV10-3, the J call TRBJ2-5, with D possibly TRBD1 on 5 matching bases. The CDR3 totals 11 residues. Between the trimmed V and J ends, which lost 6 bases and 4 bases, there was a span of 6 bases. Looked up from germline, CDR1 is ENHRY and CDR2 is SYGVKD.

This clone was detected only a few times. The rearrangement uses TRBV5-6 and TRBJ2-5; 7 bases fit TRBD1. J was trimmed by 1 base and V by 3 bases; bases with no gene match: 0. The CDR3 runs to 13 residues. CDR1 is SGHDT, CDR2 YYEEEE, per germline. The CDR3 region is CASSWDSQETQYF. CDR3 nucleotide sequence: TGTGCCAGCAGCTGGGACAGCCAAGAGACCCAGTACTTC.

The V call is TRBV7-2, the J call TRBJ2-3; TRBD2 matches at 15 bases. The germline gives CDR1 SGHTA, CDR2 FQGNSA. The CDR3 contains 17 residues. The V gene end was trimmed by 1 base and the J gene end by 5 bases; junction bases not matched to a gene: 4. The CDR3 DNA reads TGTGCCAGCAGCTTAGGGACTAGCGGGGGGGGGCTAGATACGCAGTATTTT. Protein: CASSLGTSGGGLDTQYF.

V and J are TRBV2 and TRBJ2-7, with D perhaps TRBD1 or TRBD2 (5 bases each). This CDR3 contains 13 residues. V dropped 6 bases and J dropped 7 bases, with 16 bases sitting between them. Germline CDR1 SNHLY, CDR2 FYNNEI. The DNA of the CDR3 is TGTGCCAGCAGGCTACGACAGCCGGGGGAGCAGTACTTC. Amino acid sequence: CASRLRQPGEQYF.

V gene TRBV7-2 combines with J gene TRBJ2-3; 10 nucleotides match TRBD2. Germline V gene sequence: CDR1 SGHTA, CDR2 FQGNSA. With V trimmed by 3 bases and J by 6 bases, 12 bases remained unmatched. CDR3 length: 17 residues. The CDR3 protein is CASSFPLKREGGDTQYF. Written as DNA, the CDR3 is TGTGCCAGCAGCTTCCCCCTCAAGCGGGAGGGCGGGGATACGCAGTATTTT. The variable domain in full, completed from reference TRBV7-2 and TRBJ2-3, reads GAGVSQSPSNKVTEKGKDVELRCDPISGHTALYWYRQSLGQGLEFLIYFQGNSAPDKSGLPSDRFSAERTGGSVSTLTIQRTQQEDSAVYLCASSFPLKREGGDTQYFGPGTRLTVL.

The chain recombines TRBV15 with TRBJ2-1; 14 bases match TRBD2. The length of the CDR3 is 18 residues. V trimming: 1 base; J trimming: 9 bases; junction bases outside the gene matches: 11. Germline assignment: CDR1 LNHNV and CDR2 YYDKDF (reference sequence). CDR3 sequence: CATSRATLTSGRASEQFF. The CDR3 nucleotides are TGTGCCACCAGCAGAGCCACACTGACTAGCGGGAGGGCCAGTGAGCAGTTCTTC.

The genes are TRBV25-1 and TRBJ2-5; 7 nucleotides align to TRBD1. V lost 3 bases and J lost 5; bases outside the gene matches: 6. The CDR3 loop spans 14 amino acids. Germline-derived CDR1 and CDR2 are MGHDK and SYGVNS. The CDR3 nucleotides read TGTGCCAGCAGTGACGCAGGGGGAACTGAGACCCAGTACTTC. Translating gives CASSDAGGTETQYF.

CDR3 region: CASSISRQQAFF. CDR3 in DNA: TGTGCCAGTAGTATATCAAGACAGCAAGCTTTCTTT. The chain uses TRBV19 and TRBJ1-1; D is perhaps TRBD1 (5 bases). The CDR3 sequence is 12 residues long. Germline V gives CDR1 LNHDA, CDR2 SQIVND (reference sequence). V dropped 2 bases and J dropped 9 bases, with 10 bases sitting between them.